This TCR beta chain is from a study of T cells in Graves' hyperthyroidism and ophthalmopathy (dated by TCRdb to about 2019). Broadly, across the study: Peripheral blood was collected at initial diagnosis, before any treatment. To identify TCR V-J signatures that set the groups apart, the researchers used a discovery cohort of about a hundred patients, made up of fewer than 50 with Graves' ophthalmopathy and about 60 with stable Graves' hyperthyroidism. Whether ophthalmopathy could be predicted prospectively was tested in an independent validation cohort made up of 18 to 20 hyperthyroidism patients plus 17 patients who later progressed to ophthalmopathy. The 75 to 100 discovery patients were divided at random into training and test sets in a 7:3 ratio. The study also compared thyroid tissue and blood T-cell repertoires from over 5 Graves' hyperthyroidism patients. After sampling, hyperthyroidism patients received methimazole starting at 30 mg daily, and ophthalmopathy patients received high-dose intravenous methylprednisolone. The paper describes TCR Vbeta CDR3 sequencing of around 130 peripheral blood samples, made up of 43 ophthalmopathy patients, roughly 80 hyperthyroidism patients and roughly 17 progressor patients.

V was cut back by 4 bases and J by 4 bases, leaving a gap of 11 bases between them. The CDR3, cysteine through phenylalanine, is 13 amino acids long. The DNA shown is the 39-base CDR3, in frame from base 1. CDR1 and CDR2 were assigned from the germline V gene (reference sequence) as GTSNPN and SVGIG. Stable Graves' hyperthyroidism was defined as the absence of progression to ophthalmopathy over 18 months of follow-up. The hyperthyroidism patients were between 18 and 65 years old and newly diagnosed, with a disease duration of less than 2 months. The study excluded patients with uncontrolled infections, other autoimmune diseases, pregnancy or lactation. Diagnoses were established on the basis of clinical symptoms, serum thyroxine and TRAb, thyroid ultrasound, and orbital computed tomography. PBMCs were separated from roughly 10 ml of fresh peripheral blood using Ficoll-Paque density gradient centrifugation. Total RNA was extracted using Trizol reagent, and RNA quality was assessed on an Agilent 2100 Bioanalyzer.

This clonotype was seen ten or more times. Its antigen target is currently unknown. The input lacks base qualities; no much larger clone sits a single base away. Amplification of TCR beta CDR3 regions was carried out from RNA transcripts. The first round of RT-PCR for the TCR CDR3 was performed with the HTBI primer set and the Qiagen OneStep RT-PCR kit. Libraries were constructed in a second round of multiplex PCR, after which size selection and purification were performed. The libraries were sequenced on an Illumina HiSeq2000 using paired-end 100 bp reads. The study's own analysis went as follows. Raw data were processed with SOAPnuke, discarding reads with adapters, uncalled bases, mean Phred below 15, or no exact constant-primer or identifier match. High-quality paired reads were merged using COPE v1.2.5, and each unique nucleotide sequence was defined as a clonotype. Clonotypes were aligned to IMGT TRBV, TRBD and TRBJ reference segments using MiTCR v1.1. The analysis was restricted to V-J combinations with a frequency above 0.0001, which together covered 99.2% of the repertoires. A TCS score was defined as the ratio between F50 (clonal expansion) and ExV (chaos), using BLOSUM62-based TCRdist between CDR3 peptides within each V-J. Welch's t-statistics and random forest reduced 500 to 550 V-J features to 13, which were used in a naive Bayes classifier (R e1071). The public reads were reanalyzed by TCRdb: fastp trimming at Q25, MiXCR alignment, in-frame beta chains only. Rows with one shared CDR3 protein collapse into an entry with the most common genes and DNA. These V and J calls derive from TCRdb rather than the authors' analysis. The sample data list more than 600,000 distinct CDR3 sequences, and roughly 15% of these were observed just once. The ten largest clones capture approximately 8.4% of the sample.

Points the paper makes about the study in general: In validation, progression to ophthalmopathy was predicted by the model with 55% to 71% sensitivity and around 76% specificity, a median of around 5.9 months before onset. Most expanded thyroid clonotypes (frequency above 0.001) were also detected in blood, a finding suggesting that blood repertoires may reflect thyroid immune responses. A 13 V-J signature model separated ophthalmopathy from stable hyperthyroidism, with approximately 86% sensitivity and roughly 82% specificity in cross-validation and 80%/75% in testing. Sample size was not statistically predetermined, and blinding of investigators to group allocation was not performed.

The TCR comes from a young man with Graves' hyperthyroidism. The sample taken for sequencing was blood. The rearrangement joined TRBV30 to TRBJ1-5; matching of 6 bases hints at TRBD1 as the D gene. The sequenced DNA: TGTGCCTGGACCGGAGGGGGGAATCAGCCCCAGCATTTT. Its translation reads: CAWTGGGNQPQHF. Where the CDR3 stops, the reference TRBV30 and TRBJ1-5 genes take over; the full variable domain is SQTIHQWPATLVQPVGSPLSLECTVEGTSNPNLYWYRQAAGRGLQLLFYSVGIGQISSEVPQNLSASRPQDRQFILSSKKLLLSDSGFYLCAWTGGGNQPQHFGDGTRLSIL.